This TCR beta chain is drawn from a study of T cells in Graves' hyperthyroidism and ophthalmopathy. General study points: Most expanded thyroid clonotypes above 0.001 recurred in blood.

Amplification yielded TCR beta CDR3 regions, with RNA transcripts as the source. First-round RT-PCR targeting the TCR CDR3 was performed with the HTBI primer set. MiXCR, run by TCRdb on the multiplex PCR reads, gives a single entry per CDR3 protein. Among roughly 400,000 distinct CDR3 sequences listed, around 15% were seen once. This clonotype was counted a few times. Antigen: not known. V lost 3 bases and J lost 9, with 9 bases in between. Germline CDR1 and CDR2: LNHDA and SQIVND (reference sequence). CDR3 length equals 12 residues. For ophthalmopathy patients, the Clinical Activity Score was at least 3 and the NOSPECS grade at least 4; duration was under 3 months. Patients showing uncontrolled infection, other autoimmune disease, pregnancy or lactation were ineligible. Cells are PBMCs isolated from about 10 ml of fresh blood.

The receptor's source is a man in his fifties with Graves' ophthalmopathy. The material sequenced was blood. The chain combines TRBV19 with TRBJ2-1; unclear D gene. The CDR3 here is CASSIRVGEQFF. Here the CDR3 DNA reads TGTGCCAGTAGTATTAGGGTGGGTGAGCAGTTCTTC.